A single sample gave rise to the 20 T cell receptor beta chains below, sequenced in a study of blood T cell repertoires in COVID-19. Assay used: immunoSEQ multiplex PCR; TCRdb lists only in-frame clones, some missing. This table has roughly 250,000 clones, roughly 85% appearing once. The sample was PBMCs or T cells enriched from blood (not recorded which). Receptor source: a woman aged 40 to 50 who had been exposed to COVID-19.

The gene calls are TRBV4-3 and TRBJ2-1; TRBD1 agrees at 7 bases. The J segment lost 6 bases and the V segment lost 4 bases, leaving 9 bases of the junction unmatched. This CDR3 has 15 amino acids. Germline assignment: CDR1 LGHNA and CDR2 YSLEER. The CDR3 protein is CASSPHRDSRNEQFF. As DNA, the CDR3 is TGCGCCAGCAGCCCCCACAGGGACAGCCGCAATGAGCAGTTCTTC.

The sample holds a few counts of this clone. This chain links TRBV6-6 with TRBJ1-3; TRBD1 aligns across 8 bases. CDR3 length: 15 residues. CDR1 is MNHNY, CDR2 SVGAGI, per germline (reference sequence). The V segment lost 5 bases and the J segment 2 bases; nucleotides outside the gene matches: 5. The CDR3 nucleotides are TGTGCCAGCAGTGACAGGGGACCTACTGGAAACACCATATATTTT. Translating gives CASSDRGPTGNTIYF.

The chain carries TRBV6-2 or TRBV6-3 and TRBJ2-7; 7 bases map to TRBD1. J lost 2 bases, V lost 2 bases, and 12 bases had no gene match. CDR1 MNHEY and CDR2 SVGEGT come from the germline V gene. The CDR3 consists of 17 residues. Written as DNA, the CDR3 is TGTGCCAGCAGTTACGGGGCTCTAACAGGGGACCCCTACGAGCAGTACTTC. Its translation is CASSYGALTGDPYEQYF.

The chain combines TRBV5-6 with TRBJ1-4, with unresolved D. CDR3 length: 14 amino acids. In germline, CDR1 is SGHDT, CDR2 YYEEEE. With 0 bases removed from V and 7 bases from J, the gap between germline ends came to 10 bases. The CDR3 loop is CASSLGGIGEKLFF. The DNA of the CDR3 is TGTGCCAGCAGCTTGGGAGGGATTGGTGAAAAACTGTTTTTT. Variable domain in full (rest from reference TRBV5-6 and TRBJ1-4): DAGVTQSPTHLIKTRGQQVTLRCSPKSGHDTVSWYQQALGQGPQFIFQYYEEEERQRGNFPDRFSGHQFPNYSSELNVNALLLGDSALYLCASSLGGIGEKLFFGSGTQLSVL.

This chain links TRBV2 with TRBJ1-3; perhaps TRBD1 as D (5 bases). The CDR3 is 15 residues long. V gave up 9 bases and J gave up 0 bases, with 15 bases separating them. Germline values: CDR1 SNHLY, CDR2 FYNNEI. As DNA, the CDR3 is TGTGCCAGTACAGGAGAACATCTCTCTGGAAACACCATATATTTT. Its protein is CASTGEHLSGNTIYF.

A single count supports this clone. The rearrangement uses TRBV2 and TRBJ1-2; tentatively, D is TRBD1 (5 bases). Per the germline V gene, CDR1 is SNHLY and CDR2 is FYNNEI. The CDR3 consists of 16 residues. Trimming stripped 3 bases from V and 4 bases from J, with 18 bases between. The CDR3 DNA reads as TGTGCCAGCAGTGAGCGGGGCCGGGGAGGCTTCTATGGCTACACCTTC. Translating gives CASSERGRGGFYGYTF.

The chain is built from TRBV7-9 and TRBJ2-7; D gene uncertain. Germline CDR1 and CDR2: SEHNR and FQNEAQ (reference sequence). The V and J ends lost 1 base and 0 bases respectively, with 7 bases between them. The CDR3 contains 14 residues. The CDR3 nucleotides read TGTGCCAGCAGCTTAGACCCAGTCTCCTACGAGCAGTACTTC. It translates to CASSLDPVSYEQYF. Drawing the rest from reference TRBV7-9 and TRBJ2-7, the complete variable domain is DTGVSQNPRHKITKRGQNVTFRCDPISEHNRLYWYRQTLGQGPEFLTYFQNEAQLEKSRLLSDRFSAERPKGSFSTLEIQRTEQGDSAMYLCASSLDPVSYEQYFGPGTRLTVT.

The J gene is TRBJ2-7, the V gene TRBV11-3, with 7 nucleotides matching TRBD1. The CDR3 length is 15 residues. In germline, CDR1 is SGHNT, CDR2 YENEEA. V lost 0 bases, J lost 2 bases, and 4 bases stayed unmatched. In nucleotides, the CDR3 is TGTGCCAGCAGCTTAGAGACAGGGTCAACCTACGAGCAGTACTTC. It translates to CASSLETGSTYEQYF.

The chain joins TRBV12-3 or TRBV12-4 to TRBJ2-7; D remains ambiguous. Trimming stripped 4 bases from V and 3 bases from J, with 10 bases between. The CDR3 runs to 13 residues. The CDR3 nucleotides are TGTGCCAGCAGTTACTCTTACGTCTACGAGCAGTACTTC. This encodes CASSYSYVYEQYF.

In this sample, this clone turned up many times. The chain has TRBV9 and TRBJ2-6; D may be TRBD1 (6 bases). CDR3 length: 16 residues. V lost 3 bases, J lost 4 bases, and 14 bases lay in between. Germline CDR1 reads SGDLS; CDR2 reads YYNGEE. The DNA for the CDR3 is TGTGCCAGCAGCGGACAAACAGGGCGGGGGGCCAACGTCCTGACTTTC. Protein product: CASSGQTGRGANVLTF. The variable domain in full, with the rest retrieved from reference TRBV9 and TRBJ2-6, is DSGVTQTPKHLITATGQRVTLRCSPRSGDLSVYWYQQSLDQGLQFLIQYYNGEERAKGNILERFSAQQFPDLHSELNLSSLELGDSALYFCASSGQTGRGANVLTFGAGSRLTVL.

As for this clone: One junction end does not reproduce the germline sequence, and a read error may be involved. V and J are TRBV7-7 and TRBJ2-3, with D perhaps matching TRBD2 (6 bases). CDR1 and CDR2 (germline): SSHAT, FNYEAQ (reference sequence). This CDR3 is 15 amino acids long. CDR3: CASSLVGTPDETQYF. The CDR3 DNA is TGTGCTAGCAGCTTGGTCGGGACTCCCGATGAAACGCAGTATTTT.

The table lists this clone with a few counts. The chain employs TRBV5-4 and TRBJ1-2; 8 nucleotides align to TRBD1. V trimming: 4 bases; J trimming: 8 bases; junction bases outside the gene matches: 10. There are 14 residues in the CDR3. Germline CDR1 is SGHNT and CDR2 is YYREEE (reference sequence). The CDR3 loop is CASSLPLTGVGYTF. CDR3 DNA sequence: TGTGCCAGCAGCCTACCACTGACAGGGGTAGGCTACACCTTC.

The V gene is TRBV6-4, the J gene TRBJ1-6; weak D call: TRBD1 (6 bases). Germline values: CDR1 MRHNA, CDR2 SNTAGT. V was clipped by 2 bases and J by 9 bases, with 14 bases between them. This CDR3 comprises 15 residues. CDR3 loop: CASSDNRAGISPLHF. The CDR3, as DNA: TGTGCCAGCAGTGACAACAGGGCCGGGATTTCACCCCTCCACTTT.

The chain joins TRBV6-2 or TRBV6-3 to TRBJ1-1, with a possible D match to TRBD1 (6 bases). Germline-derived CDR1 and CDR2 are MNHEY and SVGEGT. Trimming took 3 bases from V and 1 from J, leaving 18 bases between them. CDR3 length: 17 residues. The CDR3 nucleotides are TGTGCCAGCAGTTATATTAAACATCCGACAGGGAACACTGAAGCTTTCTTT. Residues: CASSYIKHPTGNTEAFF.

This clone was counted once. The genes are TRBV12-3 or TRBV12-4 and TRBJ1-2; D is uncertain. V was cut by 1 base and J by 6 bases, with 9 bases left in between. The CDR3 spans 13 residues. CDR3 sequence: CASSLGGSHGYTF. The CDR3 bases are TGTGCCAGCAGTTTAGGTGGGAGCCATGGCTACACCTTC.

The chain employs TRBV21-1 and TRBJ1-2; the table's D call of TRBD1 was not tested on the DNA. TRBV21-1 constitutes a pseudogene. CDR3 length: 18 residues. The CDR3 DNA follows: TGTGCCAGCAGCAAGAGCCAGCTGAAAAGGGGGCGAAGCTATGGCTACACCTTC. This translates into CASSKSQLKRGRSYGYTF.

The CDR3 is CASSPWTGRNEQFF. The CDR3 nucleotides read TGTGCCAGCAGTCCTTGGACAGGCCGCAATGAGCAGTTCTTC. The rearrangement links TRBV27 to TRBJ2-1; 7 nucleotides align to TRBD1. CDR3 length equals 14 residues. Per germline, CDR1 MNHEY and CDR2 SMNVEV (reference sequence). The V gene end was trimmed by 5 bases and the J gene end by 6 bases; junction bases not matched to a gene: 7.

The rearrangement links TRBV9 to TRBJ2-5; perhaps TRBD2 as D (6 bases). Germline loops: CDR1 SGDLS, CDR2 YYNGEE. V was pared by 1 base and J by 5 bases, with 12 bases between. This CDR3 is built from 14 residues. The CDR3 bases are TGTGCCAGCAGCGTAACTAGCTTAGGGGAGACCCAGTACTTC. It encodes CASSVTSLGETQYF.

V usage is TRBV6-4 and J usage is TRBJ2-1; D unresolved. Trimming took off 5 bases at V and 2 bases at J, with 13 bases between the two ends. CDR1 and CDR2 (germline): MRHNA, SNTAGT. This CDR3 is 15 amino acids long. The CDR3 nucleotides are TGTGCCAGCAGTCCCGCCGTGTGGCCCTACAATGAGCAGTTCTTC. Translation: CASSPAVWPYNEQFF.

This chain uses TRBV6-4 with TRBJ1-1; no definite D call. This CDR3 has 14 amino acids. The V end was cut by 4 bases, the J end by 6 bases, with 15 bases between. Germline CDR1 is MRHNA and CDR2 is SNTAGT. CDR3 sequence reads: CASSVSREGSEAFF. The CDR3 nucleotides read TGTGCCAGCAGTGTCAGTCGGGAGGGTTCTGAAGCTTTCTTT.